The text below deals with one T cell receptor beta chain. Its antigen is not identified. A junction boundary mismatches the germline segment, possibly from a read error. The sample belongs to a study of graft-versus-host responses after intestinal transplantation. Looking at the study overall: Isolated intestinal, liver-intestinal, or multivisceral transplants had been given to the recipients. Each patient got anti-thymocyte globulin induction, then tacrolimus and steroids for around three years.

The CDR3 runs to 13 residues. CDR1 is MNHEY, CDR2 SVGAGI, per germline. Clones were sequenced by immunoSEQ multiplex PCR, and TCRdb holds only the in-frame ones, with some missing. The sample includes over 75,000 clones, 80% to 95% of them seen just once. General study results and limits: Detection of GvH clones occurred in recipient marrow, and some had their first appearance in ileum or blood. High graft-versus-host to host-versus-graft clonal ratios were found in allografts of patients who had graft-donor T cell macrochimerism.

The sequence came from a human donor who was the organ donor for an intestinal transplant. This chain joins TRBV6-5 and TRBJ2-4, with D perhaps TRBD2 (6 bases). The sample consisted of unstimulated CD8+ T cells sorted from spleen or lymph node cells, taken before transplant. CDR3 nucleotide sequence: TGTGCCAGCAAATCCGGGGCCGCCGGGACTCAGAACTTC. It encodes CASKSGAAGTQNF.